Following are 8 T cell receptor beta chains from one sample sequenced in a study of T cells in Graves' hyperthyroidism and ophthalmopathy. RNA transcripts provided the source from which TCR beta CDR3 regions were amplified. Researchers ran a first-round RT-PCR on the TCR CDR3 using the HTBI primer set. TCRdb analysed the multiplex PCR reads with MiXCR anew, one entry per CDR3 protein. The sample holds roughly 100,000 distinct CDR3 sequences, about half seen once. The sequenced sample consisted of blood. The origin of the receptors is a man in his forties with Graves' hyperthyroidism.

This clonotype was detected many times. CDR3 bases: TGTGCCAGCACCGTACAGGGGAACACTGAAGCTTTCTTT. Protein: CASTVQGNTEAFF. The gene calls are TRBV12-3 or TRBV12-4 and TRBJ1-1; the D gene is possibly TRBD1 (6 bases). The CDR3 length is 13 residues. V was clipped by 7 bases and J by 1 base, with 10 bases between them.

The rearrangement uses TRBV2 and TRBJ1-2, with no clear D. The germline V gene has CDR1 SNHLY and CDR2 FYNNEI. V shed 3 bases and J shed 3 bases, with 17 bases lying between them. The CDR3 has 16 amino acids. CDR3 nucleotide sequence: TGTGCCAGCAGTGACTCTAGCGGGGTGGACTACTATGGCTACACCTTC. Protein: CASSDSSGVDYYGYTF.

This clonotype has ten or more counts. V usage is TRBV24-1 and J usage is TRBJ2-3; 7 positions match TRBD1. V was clipped by 5 bases and J by 6 bases; unmatched bases: 10. CDR1 and CDR2 from the germline V gene are KGHDR and SFDVKD. CDR3 length: 15 residues. The CDR3 nucleotides read TGTGCCACCAGTGGTTCCGGGACAGAGGGGGATACGCAGTATTTT. Translating it yields CATSGSGTEGDTQYF.

This clonotype has a single count. The limits of the CDR3 on the DNA are not certain, so only TCRdb's listed CDR3 is given. The chain links TRBV15 to TRBJ2-6; no check of the table's D call, TRBD2, against the DNA was made. The V gene's germline CDR1 is LNHNV and CDR2 YYDKDF (reference sequence). The CDR3 is 24 amino acids long, termini counted. CDR3 region: CATSRGGGVGTDTQYFGPGTRLTF.

This clonotype has just one count. The chain couples TRBV20-1 to TRBJ1-2; TRBD1 matches at 8 bases. CDR1 is DFQATT and CDR2 is SNEGSKA in the germline V gene (reference sequence). The CDR3 is made up of 13 amino acids. J gave up 4 bases and V 6 bases, and 7 bases lay outside the gene matches. The CDR3 DNA is TGCAGTGCCAGCGACAGGGGTCGCTATGGCTACACCTTC. Its translation is CSASDRGRYGYTF.

As concerns this clonotype: The conserved phenylalanine or tryptophan is not found at the CDR3 terminus, so this likely reflects a read error. The gene calls are TRBV29-1 and TRBJ2-7, with TRBD1 matching over 7 bases. The germline V gene has CDR1 SQVTM and CDR2 ANQGSEA. The CDR3 runs 13 residues. Here the CDR3 DNA reads TGTGCCTGCAACCGGGACAGCTCCTACGAGCAGTACTCC. This sequence encodes CACNRDSSYEQYS.

With regard to this clonotype: Because it lacks the conserved phenylalanine or tryptophan at the end, this CDR3 is likely a read error. J is TRBJ1-1 and V is TRBV19, with D perhaps TRBD1 (5 bases). Germline V gene lookup returns CDR1 LNHDA and CDR2 SQIVND (reference sequence). The CDR3 extends over 14 amino acids. DNA for the CDR3: TGTGCCAATAGTATAGATCCCAGACAGTGGCAAGCTTTCTAT. This gives the protein CANSIDPRQWQAFY.

This clonotype appeared many times. CDR3 in amino acids: CASRSGTGNTGELFF. CDR3 nucleotides: TGCGCCAGCAGATCCGGGACAGGGAACACCGGGGAGCTGTTTTTT. The chain couples TRBV5-1 to TRBJ2-2, with 8 bases lining up with TRBD1. The CDR3 is 15 residues long. Per the germline V gene, CDR1 is SGHRS and CDR2 is YFSETQ. V was clipped by 5 bases and J by 1 base; unmatched bases: 4. The full variable domain, rest sourced from reference TRBV5-1 and TRBJ2-2, is KAGVTQTPRYLIKTRGQQVTLSCSPISGHRSVSWYQQTPGQGLQFLFEYFSETQRNKGNFPGRFSGRQFSNSRSEMNVSTLELGDSALYLCASRSGTGNTGELFFGEGSRLTVL.